This entry lists 29 T cell receptor beta chains sequenced from one sample in a study of response to subunit inactivated influenza vaccine. TCRdb analysed the RT-PCR reads with MiXCR anew, one entry per CDR3 protein. The data contain about 520,000 distinct CDR3 sequences, roughly 23% of them singletons. The sample was CD4+ T cells sorted from PBMCs, taken around 5 days after vaccination. Source of these receptors: a man between 45 and 60 years old who received an inactivated influenza vaccine.

Ten or more counts support this clonotype. The rearrangement uses TRBV11-2 and TRBJ2-5, with 8 bases identical to TRBD2. Germline CDR1 and CDR2: SGHAT and FQNNGV. V gave up 5 bases and J gave up 4 bases; unmatched junction bases: 6. The CDR3 is 14 residues long. In DNA form, the CDR3 reads TGTGCCAGCAGCCGGGGACTAGTCGGAGAGACCCAGTACTTC. This codes for CASSRGLVGETQYF.

This clonotype occurred many times. V gene TRBV12-3 or TRBV12-4 combines with J gene TRBJ2-1; TRBD2 agrees at 11 bases. The CDR3 has 15 residues. V gave up 6 bases and J gave up 4 bases; unmatched junction bases: 5. DNA of the CDR3: TGTGCCAGCAGCCCACTAGCGGGAGTATACAATGAGCAGTTCTTC. Its translation is CASSPLAGVYNEQFF.

The chain combines TRBV20-1 with TRBJ1-6; no reliable D call. With 3 bases removed from V and 18 bases from J, the gap between germline ends came to 9 bases. The CDR3 is made up of 9 amino acids. Germline values: CDR1 DFQATT, CDR2 SNEGSKA (reference sequence). CDR3 in DNA: TGCAGTGCTAGCAGAGAAAACCACTTT. Its protein product is CSASRENHF.

This clonotype turned up a few times. V gene TRBV10-3 combines with J gene TRBJ1-5; possible D gene TRBD1, 5 bases. Between the trimmed V and J ends, which lost 4 bases and 4 bases, there was a span of 11 bases. There are 14 residues in the CDR3. The germline CDR1 and CDR2 sequences are ENHRY and SYGVKD. CDR3 nucleotide sequence: TGTGCCATCAGTGTAACGGCAGGGAATCAGCCCCAGCATTTT. It is translated as CAISVTAGNQPQHF.

This clonotype occurred a few times. The chain couples TRBV2 to TRBJ1-6; 10 bases agree with TRBD1. V trimming: 4 bases; J trimming: 9 bases; junction bases outside the gene matches: 3. Germline V gene sequence: CDR1 SNHLY, CDR2 FYNNEI. The CDR3 totals 14 residues. CDR3 loop: CASSAGQGSSPLHF. CDR3 nucleotides: TGTGCCAGCAGTGCGGGACAGGGGTCTTCACCCCTCCACTTT. The full variable domain, its missing parts supplied by reference TRBV2 and TRBJ1-6, is EPEVTQTPSHQVTQMGQEVILRCVPISNHLYFYWYRQILGQKVEFLVSFYNNEISEKSEIFDDQFSVERPDGSNFTLKIRSTKLEDSAMYFCASSAGQGSSPLHFGNGTRLTVT.

As for this clonotype: The junction shows a germline mismatch at one end, possibly a read error. V and J are TRBV20-1 and TRBJ2-1; 8 bases agree with TRBD1. The CDR3 runs 15 residues. Germline-derived CDR1 and CDR2 are DFQATT and SNEGSKA (reference sequence). CDR3 region: CSARPMTGVYHEQFF. The CDR3 nucleotides are TGCAGTGCTAGACCGATGACAGGGGTCTACCATGAGCAGTTCTTC.

The CDR3 bases are TGTGCCTGGATTAGGTTCGGACAGGGCGCGTCTGGCTACACCTTC. Protein product: CAWIRFGQGASGYTF. The V call is TRBV30, the J call TRBJ1-2; 8 bases line up with TRBD1. The germline gives CDR1 GTSNPN, CDR2 SVGIG (reference sequence). V lost 4 bases, J lost 7 bases, and 14 bases stayed unmatched. The CDR3 extends over 15 amino acids.

This clonotype showed up just a few times. The chain combines TRBV20-1 with TRBJ2-3; D remains ambiguous. The germline gives CDR1 DFQATT, CDR2 SNEGSKA (reference sequence). This CDR3 has 12 residues. V was pared by 3 bases and J by 1 base, with 5 bases between. The CDR3 reads CSARTGTDTQYF. The CDR3 DNA reads as TGCAGTGCTAGGACTGGCACAGATACGCAGTATTTT.

This chain joins TRBV12-3 or TRBV12-4 and TRBJ2-1; TRBD1 matches at 7 bases. CDR3 size: 12 residues. V trimming: 7 bases; J trimming: 9 bases; junction bases outside the gene matches: 6. The CDR3, as DNA: TGTGCCAGCAACAAAGACAGGGCTGAGCAGTTCTTC. Residues: CASNKDRAEQFF.

This chain links TRBV5-1 with TRBJ1-1; no clear D gene. The CDR3 contains 13 residues. Germline CDR1 reads SGHRS; CDR2 reads YFSETQ. Trimming took off 3 bases at V and 1 base at J, with 7 bases between the two ends. The CDR3 region is CASSWAENTEAFF. The CDR3 DNA is TGCGCCAGCAGCTGGGCGGAGAACACTGAAGCTTTCTTT.

The V call is TRBV20-1, the J call TRBJ1-4; TRBD1 matches 9 bases. Per germline, CDR1 DFQATT and CDR2 SNEGSKA (reference sequence). The CDR3 consists of 14 residues. Losses at the gene ends were 6 bases for V and 7 bases for J; bases not matched to a gene: 9. Written as DNA, the CDR3 is TGCAGTGCACGGAACAGGGGGCAGGGTGAAAAACTGTTTTTT. Protein sequence: CSARNRGQGEKLFF.

The gene calls are TRBV28 and TRBJ1-5, with 7 bases matching TRBD1. Per the germline V gene, CDR1 is MDHEN and CDR2 is SYDVKM. The V gene end was trimmed by 3 bases and the J gene end by 5 bases; junction bases not matched to a gene: 7. The CDR3 runs 15 residues. The CDR3 sequence: CASSFRQGVYQPQHF. The CDR3 nucleotides read TGTGCCAGCAGTTTTAGACAGGGTGTTTATCAGCCCCAGCATTTT. Complete variable domain (other parts from reference TRBV28 and TRBJ1-5): DVKVTQSSRYLVKRTGEKVFLECVQDMDHENMFWYRQDPGLGLRLIYFSYDVKMKEKGDIPEGYSVSREKKERFSLILESASTNQTSMYLCASSFRQGVYQPQHFGDGTRLSIL.

The chain links TRBV12-3 or TRBV12-4 to TRBJ2-6; perhaps TRBD1 as D (5 bases). V dropped 4 bases and J dropped 0 bases, with 13 bases sitting between them. The CDR3 spans 17 residues. CDR3 nucleotides: TGTGCCAGCAGTTGGGGCAGACGAGTCTCTGGGGCCAACGTCCTGACTTTC. Translation: CASSWGRRVSGANVLTF.

This clonotype occurred a few times. The chain carries TRBV20-1 and TRBJ2-4; 9 bases map to TRBD2. CDR3 length equals 17 residues. With 6 bases clipped from V and 0 bases from J, the junction kept 12 bases outside the gene matches. Germline values: CDR1 DFQATT, CDR2 SNEGSKA (reference sequence). Written as DNA, the CDR3 is TGCAGTGCCAGGCGCGGGAGGGATAGACTAGCCAAAAACATTCAGTACTTC. Translation gives CSARRGRDRLAKNIQYF.

A few counts support this clonotype. This rearrangement joins TRBV7-2 to TRBJ2-5; D gene ambiguous. This CDR3 is built from 14 residues. The germline gives CDR1 SGHTA, CDR2 FQGNSA. Deletions cut 5 bases from V and 5 bases from J, with 15 bases between. CDR3 nucleotide sequence: TGTGCCAGCAGCCCTTTCGGTGCATCCGAGACCCAGTACTTC. Translation: CASSPFGASETQYF.

In nucleotides, the CDR3 is TGTGCCAGCAGCTTTGGCGGGCAGACCACAGATACGCAGTATTTT. This codes for CASSFGGQTTDTQYF. V and J are TRBV5-6 and TRBJ2-3; tentatively, D is TRBD2 (5 bases). Germline V CDR1 and CDR2: SGHDT, YYEEEE. V was trimmed by 2 bases and J by 2 bases, leaving 12 bases between them. The CDR3 has 15 amino acids. Complete variable domain (other parts from reference TRBV5-6 and TRBJ2-3): DAGVTQSPTHLIKTRGQQVTLRCSPKSGHDTVSWYQQALGQGPQFIFQYYEEEERQRGNFPDRFSGHQFPNYSSELNVNALLLGDSALYLCASSFGGQTTDTQYFGPGTRLTVL.

A few counts support this clonotype. The V gene is TRBV3-1, the J gene TRBJ1-2; D gene ambiguous. Trimming removed 0 bases at V and 7 bases at J, with 15 bases between. Germline V lookup: CDR1 LGHDT, CDR2 YNNKEL (reference sequence). This CDR3 is 15 amino acids long. The DNA for the CDR3 is TGTGCCAGCAGCCAAGAAGGCAGATCCTTGGGTGGCTACACCTTC. This encodes CASSQEGRSLGGYTF. Full variable domain (outside the CDR3, taken from reference TRBV3-1 and TRBJ1-2): DTAVSQTPKYLVTQMGNDKSIKCEQNLGHDTMYWYKQDSKKFLKIMFSYNNKELIINETVPNRFSPKSPDKAHLNLHINSLELGDSAVYFCASSQEGRSLGGYTFGSGTRLTVV.

J is TRBJ2-3 and V is TRBV20-1; no firm D call. This CDR3 comprises 13 residues. Trimming removed 3 bases from V and 2 bases from J, with 9 bases in between. Germline-derived CDR1 and CDR2 are DFQATT and SNEGSKA (reference sequence). As DNA, the CDR3 is TGCAGTGCTAGCGGGCTGAACACAGATACGCAGTATTTT. It yields the protein CSASGLNTDTQYF.

This rearrangement joins TRBV7-8 to TRBJ2-3, with D perhaps matching TRBD2 (5 bases). The CDR3 length is 15 residues. CDR1 and CDR2 (germline): SGHVS, FQNEAQ. V was cut by 1 base and J by 2 bases, with 10 bases left in between. This CDR3 reads CASSLEAAVTDTQYF. CDR3 bases: TGTGCCAGCAGCTTAGAAGCGGCCGTCACAGATACGCAGTATTTT. Full variable domain (rest looked up from reference TRBV7-8 and TRBJ2-3): GAGVSQSPRYKVAKRGQDVALRCDPISGHVSLFWYQQALGQGPEFLTYFQNEAQLDKSGLPSDRFFAERPEGSVSTLKIQRTQQEDSAVYLCASSLEAAVTDTQYFGPGTRLTVL.

This clonotype was seen only a few times. The chain combines TRBV5-6 with TRBJ2-2; D unclear. Looked up from germline, CDR1 is SGHDT and CDR2 is YYEEEE. There are 15 residues in the CDR3. V was pared by 2 bases and J by 8 bases, with 16 bases between. In DNA form, the CDR3 reads TGTGCCAGCAGCTTACGAGGACCACTAATAGGGGAGCTGTTTTTT. This translates into CASSLRGPLIGELFF.

The chain couples TRBV7-2 to TRBJ2-3; D gene unclear. Germline CDR1 is SGHTA and CDR2 is FQGNSA. V was cut by 0 bases and J by 2 bases, with 6 bases left in between. The CDR3 loop spans 14 amino acids. The CDR3 loop reads CASSLADHTDTQYF. In DNA, the CDR3 is TGTGCCAGCAGCTTAGCCGACCACACAGATACGCAGTATTTT.

The sample holds a few counts of this clonotype. J is TRBJ2-7 and V is TRBV5-1, with 9 bases matching TRBD2. The germline V gene has CDR1 SGHRS and CDR2 YFSETQ. J gave up 2 bases and V 0 bases, and 6 bases lay outside the gene matches. This CDR3 spans 16 amino acids. CDR3 sequence: CASSLAVAGGAYEQYF. For the CDR3, the DNA is TGCGCCAGCAGCTTGGCCGTGGCGGGGGGGGCCTACGAGCAGTACTTC.

This chain uses TRBV5-1 with TRBJ2-4, with D tentatively TRBD1 or TRBD2 (6 bases each). The V end lost 4 bases, the J end lost 1 base, and 12 bases lay between the germline ends. The germline V gene encodes CDR1 SGHRS and CDR2 YFSETQ. CDR3 length: 15 residues. The CDR3 protein is CASSEGGQAKNIQYF. The CDR3 coding sequence is TGCGCCAGCAGCGAGGGGGGCCAGGCCAAAAACATTCAGTACTTC.

This clonotype occurred a few times. The chain combines TRBV7-2 with TRBJ1-5; possibly TRBD1 for D (5 bases). The germline CDR1 and CDR2 sequences are SGHTA and FQGNSA. The CDR3 is 12 residues long. Trimming removed 5 bases at V and 5 bases at J, with 7 bases between. The CDR3 nucleotides read TGTGCCAGCAGCCCGGGGCATCAGCCCCAGCATTTT. The encoded protein is CASSPGHQPQHF.

Only a few counts were recorded for this clonotype. The chain links TRBV7-2 to TRBJ1-2, with 9 bases matching TRBD1. The germline gives CDR1 SGHTA, CDR2 FQGNSA. Trimming at V came to 5 bases and at J to 6 bases, leaving 7 bases not matched to a gene. This CDR3 comprises 14 residues. The CDR3 is CASSNLQGANGYTF. CDR3 bases: TGTGCCAGCAGCAACCTACAGGGGGCAAATGGCTACACCTTC.

This sequence joins TRBV10-3 and TRBJ2-7; D not certain. Trimming stripped 2 bases from V and 0 bases from J, with 11 bases between. CDR1 and CDR2 from the germline V gene are ENHRY and SYGVKD. CDR3 length: 15 residues. CDR3 residues: CAISEGRTHSYEQYF. CDR3 nucleotides: TGTGCCATCAGTGAGGGCAGGACGCACTCCTACGAGCAGTACTTC.

This chain joins TRBV3-1 and TRBJ2-5; 8 nucleotides line up with TRBD1. Germline V gene sequence: CDR1 LGHDT, CDR2 YNNKEL (reference sequence). The CDR3 sequence is 16 residues long. J was trimmed by 4 bases and V by 2 bases; bases with no gene match: 9. In DNA, the CDR3 is TGTGCCAGCAGCCAAACGCGGTCAACAGGGGGAGAGACCCAGTACTTC. Translating it yields CASSQTRSTGGETQYF.

This chain uses TRBV5-1 with TRBJ2-7; the D is unclear. The V gene's germline CDR1 is SGHRS and CDR2 YFSETQ. The length of the CDR3 is 15 residues. V was clipped by 0 bases and J by 6 bases, with 16 bases between them. The CDR3 region has the DNA TGCGCCAGCAGCTTGGCCAGCCGAGGACGCGGCGAGCAGTACTTC. Its translation: CASSLASRGRGEQYF.

This clonotype was seen more than once but under ten times. The genes are TRBV5-1 and TRBJ1-1; unclear D gene. This CDR3 is built from 15 residues. V shed 1 base and J shed 7 bases, with 17 bases lying between them. Germline V gene data show CDR1 as SGHRS and CDR2 as YFSETQ. This CDR3 reads CASSLNGVAGNEAFF. CDR3 in DNA: TGCGCCAGCAGCTTGAACGGCGTCGCCGGGAATGAAGCTTTCTTT.